These 9 T cell receptor beta chains were sequenced from one sample in a study of T cell responses to AZD1222 COVID-19 vaccine. TCRdb's table, derived via immunoSEQ multiplex PCR, lists solely in-frame clones and lacks some. The sample contains around 94,000 clones, roughly 84% of which appear only once. Source: peripheral blood, taken on day 0 of AZD1222 vaccination. These receptors originate from an adult in good health.

The chain uses TRBV4-1 and TRBJ1-5, with D maybe TRBD1 (5 bases). This CDR3 has 14 residues. CDR1 and CDR2 from the germline V gene are MGHRA and YSYEKL. The germline V and J ends were trimmed by 2 bases and 6 bases, with 11 bases remaining between them. CDR3 nucleotide sequence: TGCGCCAGCAGCCAAAGTGAGGGGAGTCAGCCCCAGCATTTT. Amino acid sequence: CASSQSEGSQPQHF.

The chain has TRBV19 and TRBJ2-7; TRBD1 matches 7 bases. CDR3 length: 14 residues. The junction had 9 bases not matched to a gene; V was cut back by 5 bases and J by 5 bases. Germline values: CDR1 LNHDA, CDR2 SQIVND (reference sequence). The CDR3 DNA is TGTGCCAGTAGTGACCGGGACAGATTCCACGAGCAGTACTTC. Amino acids: CASSDRDRFHEQYF.

The genes are TRBV6-5 and TRBJ2-7; D possibly uses TRBD1 or TRBD2 (5 bases each). Trimming stripped 7 bases from V and 3 bases from J, with 13 bases between. CDR3 length equals 13 residues. Germline CDR1 and CDR2: MNHEY and SVGAGI. The CDR3 DNA reads TGTGCCAGCAAGACCCGGGACCTCTACGAGCAGTACTTC. Encoded protein: CASKTRDLYEQYF.

This clone turned up a few times. J is TRBJ2-6 and V is TRBV6-5; no reliable D call. CDR1 and CDR2 from the germline V gene are MNHEY and SVGAGI. The CDR3 covers 15 residues. Deletions cut 5 bases from V and 3 bases from J, with 11 bases between. This CDR3 is CASSPQISGANVLTF. In DNA, the CDR3 is TGTGCCAGCAGTCCACAGATAAGTGGGGCCAACGTCCTGACTTTC.

V is TRBV6-5 and J is TRBJ2-4; D tentatively reads TRBD1 or TRBD2 (5 bases each). V gave up 6 bases and J gave up 4 bases, with 10 bases separating them. From germline, CDR1 is MNHEY and CDR2 SVGAGI. This CDR3 is 13 amino acids long. The CDR3 DNA follows: TGTGCCAGCAGCGGGGACGGTAAAAACATTCAGTACTTC. This encodes CASSGDGKNIQYF.

This CDR3 is CASSVGRLETQYF. In DNA, the CDR3 is TGTGCCAGCAGTGTAGGCCGGCTGGAGACCCAGTACTTC. The chain joins TRBV2 to TRBJ2-5; D unresolved. CDR3 length: 13 residues. Trimming left V 4 bases short and J 5 bases short, with 11 bases between. Germline V lookup: CDR1 SNHLY, CDR2 FYNNEI. Full variable domain (rest looked up from reference TRBV2 and TRBJ2-5): EPEVTQTPSHQVTQMGQEVILRCVPISNHLYFYWYRQILGQKVEFLVSFYNNEISEKSEIFDDQFSVERPDGSNFTLKIRSTKLEDSAMYFCASSVGRLETQYFGPGTRLLVL.

The count of this clone is one. The chain has TRBV3-1 (or the pseudogene TRBV3-2) and TRBJ2-5; tentative D call: TRBD2 (6 bases). This CDR3 is 14 amino acids long. V lost 1 base and J lost 7, with 13 bases in between. In germline, CDR1 is LGHDT, CDR2 YNNKEL (reference sequence). Written as DNA, the CDR3 is TGTGCCAGCAGCCAAGGGGGACTGGGCGGGACCCAGTACTTC. This codes for CASSQGGLGGTQYF.

The CDR3 loop is CASRGTLSYEQYF. In DNA form, the CDR3 reads TGTGCCAGCAGGGGTACTTTGTCCTACGAGCAGTACTTC. The chain carries TRBV5-6 and TRBJ2-7; D not certain. Trimming pared 5 bases from V and 1 base from J, leaving 10 bases between. CDR1 is SGHDT, CDR2 YYEEEE, per germline. The CDR3 totals 13 residues.

CDR3 DNA: TGTGCCAGCAGCCCAATGGGGTACAATCAGCCCCAGCATTTT. This sequence encodes CASSPMGYNQPQHF. The chain employs TRBV7-2 and TRBJ1-5; D unclear. Between the trimmed V and J ends, which lost 5 bases and 3 bases, there was a span of 11 bases. Germline CDR1 and CDR2: SGHTA and FQGNSA. CDR3 length: 14 amino acids.